Below are 4 T cell receptor beta chains sequenced from a single sample in a study of T cells after posttransplantation cyclophosphamide. Here immunoSEQ multiplex PCR was the method, and the copy in TCRdb shows in-frame clones only, minus some. This repertoire holds approximately 24,000 clones, and none appear only once. Sample: PBMCs. The receptors derive from a woman aged 55-70 years in good health, CMV-negative, and a related stem cell transplant donor.

This clone was recorded many times. The rearrangement links TRBV27 to TRBJ1-1, with 7 bases matching TRBD1. Germline trimming cut 5 bases from V and 1 base from J; bases unmatched to any gene: 7. The CDR3 extends over 15 amino acids. Germline values: CDR1 MNHEY, CDR2 SMNVEV (reference sequence). The CDR3, as DNA: TGTGCCAGCAGTCCTCGGGGACAGCCGAACACTGAAGCTTTCTTT. It is translated as CASSPRGQPNTEAFF.

The chain joins TRBV29-1 to TRBJ1-3; 8 bases are shared with TRBD1. Germline-derived CDR1 and CDR2 are SQVTM and ANQGSEA. V lost 7 bases, J lost 4 bases, and 3 bases stayed unmatched. The CDR3 is made up of 12 amino acids. For the CDR3, the DNA is TGCAGCGGACAGGGGTACGGAAACACCATATATTTT. Residues: CSGQGYGNTIYF.

This clone was observed at least ten times. The chain uses TRBV4-1 and TRBJ2-3; D may be TRBD1 (6 bases). There are 18 residues in the CDR3. Looked up from germline, CDR1 is MGHRA and CDR2 is YSYEKL. Trimming removed 1 base at V and 6 bases at J, with 23 bases between. The CDR3 sequence is CASSQVYGEQGVGDTQYF. For the CDR3, the DNA is TGCGCCAGCAGCCAAGTCTATGGGGAACAGGGAGTTGGGGATACGCAGTATTTT.

The sample holds a few counts of this clone. The chain carries TRBV7-9 and TRBJ2-5, with TRBD2 as a possible D gene (5 bases). Per the germline V gene, CDR1 is SEHNR and CDR2 is FQNEAQ (reference sequence). The germline V and J ends were trimmed by 6 bases and 5 bases, with 10 bases remaining between them. CDR3 length: 12 residues. In DNA, the CDR3 is TGTGCCAGCAGGGGGAGAGGGGAGACCCAGTACTTC. It codes for CASRGRGETQYF. The full variable domain, its missing parts supplied by reference TRBV7-9 and TRBJ2-5, is DTGVSQNPRHKITKRGQNVTFRCDPISEHNRLYWYRQTLGQGPEFLTYFQNEAQLEKSRLLSDRFSAERPKGSFSTLEIQRTEQGDSAMYLCASRGRGETQYFGPGTRLLVL.